This entry lists 21 T cell receptor beta chains sequenced from one sample in a study of cytomegalovirus exposure and HLA in healthy donors. The PCR used 60 Vbeta and 13 Jbeta primers. Libraries were prepared by immunoSEQ multiplex PCR; TCRdb keeps only in-frame clonotypes and omits some of them. Of tens of thousands of clones listed, about 8% are singletons. Sequenced sample: PBMCs. The receptor source for this set is a man aged 45-65 years in good health and CMV-seronegative.

V gene TRBV5-5 combines with J gene TRBJ2-7; 9 nucleotides align to TRBD1. V lost 4 bases, J lost 7 bases, and 9 bases stayed unmatched. Germline assignment: CDR1 SGHKS and CDR2 YYEKEE (reference sequence). The CDR3 is made up of 14 amino acids. DNA for the CDR3: TGTGCCAGCAGCGGGATACAGGGGGCAGGGGAGCAGTACTTC. This encodes CASSGIQGAGEQYF. Looking up the rest from reference TRBV5-5 and TRBJ2-7 gives the full variable domain: DAGVTQSPTHLIKTRGQQVTLRCSPISGHKSVSWYQQVLGQGPQFIFQYYEKEERGRGNFPDRFSARQFPNYSSELNVNALLLGDSALYLCASSGIQGAGEQYFGPGTRLTVT.

This clone was counted a few times. CDR3 nucleotides: TGTGCCAGCAGCTTGGCCGGGGAGGTTAGGGAGACCCAGTACTTC. It specifies CASSLAGEVRETQYF. The V and J genes are TRBV5-6 and TRBJ2-5, with TRBD2 as a possible D gene (6 bases). The CDR3 runs 15 residues. Germline values: CDR1 SGHDT, CDR2 YYEEEE. Deletions cut 0 bases from V and 5 bases from J, with 14 bases between.

This clone occurred a few times. This rearrangement joins TRBV28 to TRBJ1-5, with D perhaps matching TRBD1 (6 bases). The V end lost 2 bases, the J end lost 5 bases, and 7 bases lay between the germline ends. This CDR3 is built from 13 residues. In germline, CDR1 is MDHEN, CDR2 SYDVKM. The CDR3, as DNA: TGTGCCAGCAGTTTACAGGGGCATCAGCCCCAGCATTTT. Protein: CASSLQGHQPQHF.

This clone was detected a few times. DNA of the CDR3: TGTGCCAGCAGTGAAGGGCGGGCGGGGTTTGAGGAGCAGTTCTTC. As protein: CASSEGRAGFEEQFF. The chain employs TRBV6-1 and TRBJ2-1, with a tentative D call TRBD2 (6 bases). Germline V gives CDR1 MNHNS, CDR2 SASEGT. The V end was cut by 1 base, the J end by 10 bases, with 17 bases between. The CDR3 length is 15 residues.

This clone has only a few counts. The genes are TRBV30 and TRBJ2-1; 8 positions agree with TRBD2. V lost 7 bases and J lost 7; bases outside the gene matches: 9. CDR3 length: 13 residues. Germline-derived CDR1 and CDR2 are GTSNPN and SVGIG (reference sequence). CDR3 DNA sequence: TGTGCCTCCAGCGGGGGCCGAGGGAATGAGCAGTTCTTC. This codes for CASSGGRGNEQFF.

The chain links TRBV9 to TRBJ2-1, with D perhaps matching TRBD2 (6 bases). Germline V gene data show CDR1 as SGDLS and CDR2 as YYNGEE. V gave up 2 bases and J gave up 7 bases, with 13 bases separating them. There are 14 residues in the CDR3. The CDR3: CASSVGLANNEQFF. The CDR3 coding sequence is TGTGCCAGCAGCGTCGGGCTAGCGAATAATGAGCAGTTCTTC.

The chain is built from TRBV28 and TRBJ2-6; D is undetermined. CDR1 MDHEN and CDR2 SYDVKM come from the germline V gene. This CDR3 region has 13 residues. V was trimmed by 6 bases and J by 0 bases, leaving 3 bases between them. The CDR3 nucleotides read TGTGCCAGCAGCCTCTCTGGGGCCAACGTCCTGACTTTC. Translation: CASSLSGANVLTF.

This clone was counted between two and nine times. The chain has TRBV10-2 and TRBJ2-7; 9 bases are a match to TRBD1. The CDR3 totals 15 residues. V shed 7 bases and J 5 bases; nucleotides not matched to a gene: 12. Germline CDR1 reads WSHSY; CDR2 reads SAAADI. CDR3 bases: TGCGCCAGCAAAAGGACAGGGGAAGGAATCCACGAGCAGTACTTC. Translating gives CASKRTGEGIHEQYF.

This clone was seen a few times. The chain recombines TRBV5-6 with TRBJ1-1; D not resolved. Trimming removed 1 base at V and 2 bases at J, with 6 bases between. The CDR3 runs 13 residues. Per the germline V gene, CDR1 is SGHDT and CDR2 is YYEEEE. CDR3 nucleotides: TGTGCCAGCAGCTTGCGAGCAAACACTGAAGCTTTCTTT. Translation gives CASSLRANTEAFF.

This clone was counted between two and nine times. The rearrangement joins TRBV4-2 to TRBJ2-7, with D possibly being TRBD2 (7 bases). CDR1 and CDR2 from the germline V gene are LGHNA and YNFKEQ. The CDR3 spans 16 residues. Deletions cut 4 bases from V and 7 bases from J, with 23 bases between. The DNA for the CDR3 is TGTGCCAGCAGCCCCCGGTTAGGGAGGGGGTTTAGTGAGCAGTACTTC. Translated, it gives CASSPRLGRGFSEQYF.

This clone was found a few times. V usage is TRBV7-9 and J usage is TRBJ1-1, with D uncertain. This CDR3 region has 18 residues. V lost 2 bases, J lost 4 bases, and 23 bases lay in between. CDR1 and CDR2 from the germline V gene are SEHNR and FQNEAQ (reference sequence). The CDR3 bases are TGTGCCAGCAGCTTATCACACCATCGGACCGATCGGGGCACTGAAGCTTTCTTT. Protein sequence: CASSLSHHRTDRGTEAFF.

A few counts support this clone. The rearrangement links TRBV28 to TRBJ1-1; tentative D call: TRBD1 (5 bases). CDR1 is MDHEN and CDR2 is SYDVKM in the germline V gene. V shed 6 bases and J shed 3 bases, with 14 bases lying between them. This CDR3 contains 14 residues. The CDR3 DNA reads TGTGCCAGCAGACGGGGGAGGTCGGACACTGAAGCTTTCTTT. Translating gives CASRRGRSDTEAFF.

This clone appeared a few times. The genes are TRBV5-1 and TRBJ2-2, with a possible D match to TRBD2 (6 bases). V was trimmed by 7 bases and J by 5 bases, leaving 15 bases between them. This CDR3 spans 14 amino acids. Germline loops: CDR1 SGHRS, CDR2 YFSETQ. CDR3 nucleotide sequence: TGCGCCAGCGGCCGGGCCGCGGGGACCGGGGAGCTGTTTTTT. Translating it yields CASGRAAGTGELFF.

The V gene is TRBV28, the J gene TRBJ2-2; D gene uncertain. The CDR3 covers 14 residues. The germline V gene has CDR1 MDHEN and CDR2 SYDVKM. With 7 bases removed from V and 0 bases from J, the gap between germline ends came to 9 bases. CDR3 amino acids: CASTPIPNTGELFF. CDR3 sequence (DNA): TGTGCCAGCACCCCTATCCCGAACACCGGGGAGCTGTTTTTT.

The chain is built from TRBV28 and TRBJ2-7; TRBD1 matches at 8 bases. The V and J ends lost 5 bases and 3 bases, in that order; junction bases with no gene match: 9. Per germline, CDR1 MDHEN and CDR2 SYDVKM. CDR3 size: 15 residues. CDR3 loop: CASSRPGTGDYEQYF. The CDR3 DNA follows: TGTGCCAGCAGTCGTCCCGGGACAGGCGACTACGAGCAGTACTTC.

The chain recombines TRBV28 with TRBJ1-5; 9 bases agree with TRBD1. With V trimmed by 8 bases and J by 2 bases, 7 bases remained unmatched. Germline loops: CDR1 MDHEN, CDR2 SYDVKM. The CDR3 covers 15 residues. The DNA for the CDR3 is TGTGCCAGCGGACGCCGACAGGGGGGCAATCAGCCCCAGCATTTT. Protein sequence: CASGRRQGGNQPQHF.

The gene calls are TRBV18 and TRBJ2-7; possibly TRBD2 for D (6 bases). Germline CDR1 is KGHSH and CDR2 is LQKENI. CDR3 length: 11 residues. The CDR3 loop is CATGENYEQYF. The CDR3 coding sequence is TGTGCAACGGGGGAAAACTACGAGCAGTACTTC.

This clone occurred a few times. CDR3 nucleotides: TGTGCCAGCAGAGCGTCGGGAGGGGGCTGGGAGACCCAGTACTTC. Amino acids: CASRASGGGWETQYF. The chain combines TRBV11-2 with TRBJ2-5, with D possibly matching TRBD2 (8 bases). Trimming stripped 6 bases from V and 5 bases from J, with 19 bases between. CDR1 is SGHAT, CDR2 FQNNGV, per germline. The CDR3 sequence is 15 residues long.

The sample holds a few counts of this clone. This sequence joins TRBV15 and TRBJ2-7; 7 bases fit TRBD2. The junction had 3 bases not matched to a gene; V was cut back by 0 bases and J by 7 bases. The CDR3 is 13 residues long. Germline V CDR1 and CDR2: LNHNV, YYDKDF (reference sequence). The CDR3 region has the DNA TGTGCCACCAGCAGAGATCTCGGGGGGGAGCAGTACTTC. It yields the protein CATSRDLGGEQYF. Complete variable domain (other parts from reference TRBV15 and TRBJ2-7): DAMVIQNPRYQVTQFGKPVTLSCSQTLNHNVMYWYQQKSSQAPKLLFHYYDKDFNNEADTPDNFQSRRPNTSFCFLDIRSPGLGDTAMYLCATSRDLGGEQYFGPGTRLTVT.

In nucleotides, the CDR3 is TGTGCCAGCAAGAGACAGGGGACCACCTCCTACGAGCAGTACTTC. Protein sequence: CASKRQGTTSYEQYF. The V call is TRBV27, the J call TRBJ2-7, with 8 bases that match TRBD1. The V gene end was trimmed by 7 bases and the J gene end by 0 bases; junction bases not matched to a gene: 8. This CDR3 contains 15 residues. The germline gives CDR1 MNHEY, CDR2 SMNVEV (reference sequence).

The sample holds a few counts of this clone. The J gene is TRBJ2-1, the V gene TRBV20-1; D possibly corresponds to TRBD1 (5 bases). CDR3 length equals 11 residues. The germline gives CDR1 DFQATT, CDR2 SNEGSKA (reference sequence). V gave up 3 bases and J gave up 6 bases, with 6 bases separating them. CDR3 sequence reads: CSARGLNEQFF. The CDR3, as DNA: TGCAGTGCTAGGGGGCTCAATGAGCAGTTCTTC.